The next 27 T cell receptor beta chains were all read from a single sample in a study of T-cell reconstitution after alpha-beta-depleted transplantation in children. TCRbeta library preparation incorporated unique molecular identifiers. TCRdb redid the calling of the PCR reads with MiXCR, one entry per CDR3 protein. The sample shows around 200,000 distinct CDR3 sequences, about a tenth of them seen only once. The sequenced sample was PBMCs, obtained before TCRalphabeta/CD19-depleted stem cell transplant. These receptors all come from a child younger than two with acute myeloid leukemia, due to receive a stem cell transplant.

The chain joins TRBV5-1 to TRBJ2-3, with a tentative D call TRBD1 (5 bases). Trimming stripped 5 bases from V and 5 bases from J, with 9 bases between. CDR3 length: 12 amino acids. Germline values: CDR1 SGHRS, CDR2 YFSETQ. CDR3 sequence: CASRIQGDTQYF. The CDR3 coding sequence is TGCGCCAGCAGAATTCAGGGAGATACGCAGTATTTT.

Concerning this clonotype: A much larger clone is a single base away; this may be a read error. V and J are TRBV20-1 and TRBJ2-1; perhaps TRBD2 as D (5 bases). This CDR3 region has 13 residues. Germline loops: CDR1 DFQATT, CDR2 SNEGSKA (reference sequence). CDR3 residues: CSTRARRYGEQFF. The CDR3 coding sequence is TGCAGTACTAGAGCTCGACGCTACGGGGAGCAGTTCTTC.

This clonotype was counted ten times or more. This chain links TRBV7-2 with TRBJ1-5; no firm D call. V lost 4 bases to trimming and J lost 6 bases, with 19 bases between them. The CDR3 loop spans 16 amino acids. CDR1 is SGHTA and CDR2 is FQGNSA in the germline V gene. CDR3 loop: CASSSGRQSLGQPQHF. The DNA of the CDR3 is TGTGCCAGCAGCTCCGGTCGGCAGTCTTTGGGTCAGCCCCAGCATTTT.

This clonotype came up many times. CDR3 sequence reads: CASSLWGRDTDTQYF. The CDR3 bases are TGCGCCAGCAGCTTGTGGGGGCGCGACACAGATACGCAGTATTTT. The J gene is TRBJ2-3, the V gene TRBV5-1; TRBD1 is a possible D gene (6 bases). The CDR3 contains 15 residues. Between the trimmed V and J ends, which lost 1 base and 2 bases, there was a span of 11 bases. The germline V gene encodes CDR1 SGHRS and CDR2 YFSETQ.

The gene calls are TRBV5-6 and TRBJ2-5; TRBD2 might be the D (6 bases). CDR1 SGHDT and CDR2 YYEEEE come from the germline V gene. With 4 bases removed from V and 4 bases from J, the gap between germline ends came to 14 bases. This CDR3 region has 14 residues. The CDR3 DNA is TGTGCCAGCAGCCCTTCAATGGGGGGAGAGACCCAGTACTTC. Its translation: CASSPSMGGETQYF.

This clonotype has a count of ten or more. This chain joins TRBV7-2 and TRBJ2-1; 7 bases fit TRBD2. V trimming: 3 bases; J trimming: 9 bases; junction bases outside the gene matches: 8. The CDR3 consists of 14 residues. Germline-derived CDR1 and CDR2 are SGHTA and FQGNSA. CDR3 region: CASSLTGGLFEQFF. CDR3 in DNA: TGTGCCAGCAGCTTGACGGGGGGACTATTTGAGCAGTTCTTC.

J is TRBJ2-1 and V is TRBV10-2; TRBD2 matches 8 bases. Trimming took 5 bases from V and 4 from J; bases not matched to a gene: 4. CDR1 and CDR2 (germline): WSHSY, SAAADI. The CDR3 has 14 residues. The chain's CDR3 is CASSLREAYNEQFF. Here the CDR3 DNA reads TGCGCCAGCAGTTTGCGGGAGGCTTACAATGAGCAGTTCTTC.

V is TRBV28 and J is TRBJ2-1; no clear D gene. V was clipped by 2 bases and J by 7 bases, with 9 bases between them. Germline CDR1 is MDHEN and CDR2 is SYDVKM. The CDR3 has 13 residues. CDR3 residues: CASSLQNLNEQFF. DNA of the CDR3: TGTGCCAGCAGTTTACAGAATTTAAATGAGCAGTTCTTC.

There are a few counts of this clonotype. This sequence joins TRBV7-9 and TRBJ2-1; 10 nucleotides agree with TRBD2. The CDR3 is 15 amino acids. Trimming cost V 2 bases and J 8 bases; bases outside gene matches: 6. Per germline, CDR1 SEHNR and CDR2 FQNEAQ (reference sequence). The CDR3 bases are TGTGCCAGCAGCTTAAAGCGGGAGGGCCAGGATGAGCAGTTCTTC. It codes for CASSLKREGQDEQFF. Drawing the rest from reference TRBV7-9 and TRBJ2-1, the complete variable domain is DTGVSQNPRHKITKRGQNVTFRCDPISEHNRLYWYRQTLGQGPEFLTYFQNEAQLEKSRLLSDRFSAERPKGSFSTLEIQRTEQGDSAMYLCASSLKREGQDEQFFGPGTRLTVL.

This clonotype was observed many times. The chain links TRBV20-1 to TRBJ2-5, with TRBD2 matching over 9 bases. V was clipped by 6 bases and J by 5 bases; unmatched bases: 13. The CDR3 is 15 residues long. In germline, CDR1 is DFQATT, CDR2 SNEGSKA (reference sequence). CDR3 amino acids: CSAPGTSRSLETQYF. DNA for the CDR3: TGCAGTGCCCCCGGGACTAGCAGGTCGTTGGAGACCCAGTACTTC.

This clonotype was counted only a few times. The rearrangement joins TRBV5-1 to TRBJ2-1; D might be TRBD2 (5 bases). V lost 4 bases and J 4 bases, leaving 9 bases between the germline ends. CDR1 is SGHRS and CDR2 is YFSETQ in the germline V gene. The CDR3 length is 13 residues. CDR3 coding DNA: TGCGCCAGCAGCGCGACGGGATACAATGAGCAGTTCTTC. As protein: CASSATGYNEQFF.

The genes are TRBV6-1 and TRBJ2-1; 7 nucleotides agree with TRBD1. The CDR3 has 15 amino acids. J was trimmed by 3 bases and V by 6 bases; bases with no gene match: 8. Germline-derived CDR1 and CDR2 are MNHNS and SASEGT. The CDR3 bases are TGTGCCAGCAGCGCCGGGACAGTGGACTACAATGAGCAGTTCTTC. Protein product: CASSAGTVDYNEQFF.

This clonotype has ten or more counts. V gene TRBV29-1 combines with J gene TRBJ2-3; 11 bases match TRBD2. Germline V CDR1 and CDR2: SQVTM, ANQGSEA. Trimming at V came to 3 bases and at J to 1 base, leaving 0 bases not matched to a gene. The CDR3 runs 14 residues. The CDR3 here is CSVETSGGTDTQYF. For the CDR3, the DNA is TGCAGCGTTGAGACTAGCGGGGGCACAGATACGCAGTATTTT.

In its sample, this clonotype was seen many times. The chain joins TRBV12-3 or TRBV12-4 to TRBJ2-1; D may be TRBD2 (6 bases). V shed 3 bases and J shed 2 bases, with 8 bases lying between them. The CDR3 runs 14 residues. The CDR3 DNA sequence: TGTGCCAGCAGTTTGAGGAGGGCCTACAATGAGCAGTTCTTC. Translation gives CASSLRRAYNEQFF.

This clonotype was seen at least ten times. This sequence joins TRBV7-8 and TRBJ1-2; D not resolved. Between the trimmed V and J ends, which lost 0 bases and 1 base, there was a span of 6 bases. The germline V gene has CDR1 SGHVS and CDR2 FQNEAQ. CDR3 length: 14 residues. The CDR3 DNA reads as TGTGCCAGCAGCTTAGCAAGGGATAACTATGGCTACACCTTC. Protein product: CASSLARDNYGYTF. Full variable domain (rest looked up from reference TRBV7-8 and TRBJ1-2): GAGVSQSPRYKVAKRGQDVALRCDPISGHVSLFWYQQALGQGPEFLTYFQNEAQLDKSGLPSDRFFAERPEGSVSTLKIQRTQQEDSAVYLCASSLARDNYGYTFGSGTRLTVV.

This clonotype was observed at least ten times. The chain uses TRBV20-1 and TRBJ2-7; unclear D gene. Germline CDR1 is DFQATT and CDR2 is SNEGSKA (reference sequence). Trimming left V 3 bases short and J 0 bases short, with 6 bases between. This CDR3 is 12 amino acids long. CDR3 DNA sequence: TGCAGTGCTAGCGAGAGCTCCTACGAGCAGTACTTC. This gives the protein CSASESSYEQYF.

The table lists this clonotype with many counts. The V call is TRBV6-2 or TRBV6-3, the J call TRBJ1-2; D is unclear. V lost 0 bases to trimming and J lost 4 bases, with 6 bases between them. The CDR3 has 13 residues. Germline V CDR1 and CDR2: MNHEY, SVGEGT. The chain's CDR3 is CASSYSFSYGYTF. The CDR3 DNA reads as TGTGCCAGCAGTTACTCGTTCAGCTATGGCTACACCTTC.

The sample holds many counts of this clonotype. The J gene is TRBJ2-7, the V gene TRBV6-1; D might be TRBD1 (5 bases). Germline V CDR1 and CDR2: MNHNS, SASEGT. The CDR3 runs to 15 residues. Trimming took 6 bases from V and 2 from J, leaving 17 bases between them. The CDR3 region has the DNA TGTGCCAGCAGACAAGGGGTTATGGGGACCTACGAGCAGTACTTC. Translation: CASRQGVMGTYEQYF.

V gene TRBV7-2 combines with J gene TRBJ2-3, with no clear D. The CDR3 consists of 16 residues. Trimming removed 5 bases from V and 4 bases from J, with 19 bases in between. CDR1 and CDR2 from the germline V gene are SGHTA and FQGNSA. The CDR3 reads CASSPQGLRMADTQYF. CDR3 sequence (DNA): TGTGCCAGCAGCCCACAAGGGTTGAGGATGGCAGATACGCAGTATTTT.

This clonotype showed up many times. The genes are TRBV3-1 and TRBJ1-1; weak D call: TRBD1 (5 bases). CDR3 length equals 12 residues. The V end was cut by 3 bases, the J end by 10 bases, with 12 bases between. CDR1 and CDR2 (germline): LGHDT, YNNKEL (reference sequence). CDR3 in DNA: TGTGCCAGCAGCCAGGGGGATCCTCTAGCTTTCTTT. Translation gives CASSQGDPLAFF.

A note on this clonotype: The missing conserved phenylalanine or tryptophan at the end of this CDR3 makes a read error likely. The chain links TRBV12-3 or TRBV12-4 to TRBJ2-7; a weak D match, TRBD1 (6 bases). The CDR3 length is 15 residues. CDR3 sequence: CASSLGRGPSCEQYI. Written as DNA, the CDR3 is TGTGCCAGCAGTTTAGGCAGGGGCCCATCCTGCGAGCAGTACATC.

This clonotype was picked up many times. This chain joins TRBV29-1 and TRBJ1-4, with D tentatively TRBD1 (6 bases). Germline V CDR1 and CDR2: SQVTM, ANQGSEA. The V and J ends lost 4 bases and 8 bases respectively, with 17 bases between them. The CDR3 loop spans 14 amino acids. This chain's CDR3 is CSVGDPRGSEKLFF. In nucleotides, the CDR3 is TGCAGCGTTGGGGATCCCAGGGGAAGCGAAAAACTGTTTTTT.

This clonotype was seen at least ten times. The chain uses TRBV6-5 and TRBJ2-1, with a weak D call TRBD1 (6 bases). V shed 8 bases and J shed 4 bases, with 12 bases lying between them. Germline CDR1 reads MNHEY; CDR2 reads SVGAGI. The CDR3 has 13 residues. CDR3 region: CASGETGYNEQFF. The DNA of the CDR3 is TGTGCCAGCGGGGAGACAGGTTACAATGAGCAGTTCTTC.

This clonotype was seen at least ten times. The V call is TRBV20-1, the J call TRBJ2-1; 10 bases match TRBD2. The CDR3 extends over 14 amino acids. The V gene's germline CDR1 is DFQATT and CDR2 SNEGSKA (reference sequence). Trimming took 4 bases from V and 5 from J; bases not matched to a gene: 5. The DNA for the CDR3 is TGCAGTGCTAAAGGACTAGCGGCACACAATGAGCAGTTCTTC. This codes for CSAKGLAAHNEQFF.

There are many counts of this clonotype. The CDR3 protein is CASSLRPSGASSYEQYF. As DNA, the CDR3 is TGTGCCAGCAGCTTACGACCGTCCGGGGCGTCCTCCTACGAGCAGTACTTC. The V gene is TRBV7-6, the J gene TRBJ2-7; possibly TRBD1 or TRBD2 for D (5 bases each). CDR1 SGHVS and CDR2 FNYEAQ come from the germline V gene. V was trimmed by 2 bases and J by 0 bases, leaving 17 bases between them. The CDR3 extends over 17 amino acids.

The table lists this clonotype with many counts. V is TRBV3-1 and J is TRBJ2-7; perhaps TRBD2 as D (6 bases). V lost 1 base to trimming and J lost 2 bases, with 6 bases between them. The CDR3 sequence is 13 residues long. Germline V CDR1 and CDR2: LGHDT, YNNKEL (reference sequence). The chain's CDR3 is CASSQAGAYEQYF. CDR3 nucleotides: TGTGCCAGCAGCCAAGCGGGGGCCTACGAGCAGTACTTC.

Ten or more counts support this clonotype. The genes are TRBV30 and TRBJ1-4; D is ambiguous. Trimming left V 1 base short and J 5 bases short, with 14 bases between. CDR1 is GTSNPN, CDR2 SVGIG, per germline (reference sequence). The CDR3 has 15 amino acids. The CDR3 nucleotides are TGTGCCTGGAGTGCCCGACATCTCCCCAATGAAAAACTGTTTTTT. Its translation is CAWSARHLPNEKLFF.